These T cell receptor beta chains were read from a single sample in a study of cytomegalovirus exposure and HLA in healthy donors. Profiled with immunoSEQ multiplex PCR; TCRdb holds only in-frame clones, not every one. Among 60,000 to 85,000 clones listed, around three quarters were seen once. The specimen sequenced was PBMCs. The source is a man between 35 and 55 years old in good health and CMV-seronegative. Both conserved end residues are part of each CDR3. Fields, in order: clone size, V gene, J gene, D gene, CDR3 protein, CDR3 DNA. A D gene is named only where the DNA matches it firmly. Size is omitted from some rows. Given values are once, few, many or a class for expanded clones.

few	TRBV6-5	TRBJ1-4	TRBD1	CASSYTGVFEKLFF	TGTGCCAGCAGTTATACAGGGGTTTTTGAAAAACTGTTTTTT
NA	TRBV28	TRBJ1-1	NA	CASSLSTPGAFF	TGTGCCAGCAGTTTATCAACCCCCGGGGCTTTCTTT
few	TRBV10-3	TRBJ1-5	NA	CAISSLGGGSQPQHF	TGTGCCATCAGTTCCCTGGGAGGGGGAAGTCAGCCCCAGCATTTT
NA	TRBV6-1	TRBJ1-1	NA	CASRRGVNTEAFF	TGTGCCTCTCGGAGGGGCGTAAACACTGAAGCTTTCTTT
few	TRBV28	TRBJ1-1	TRBD1	CASRVDRAYPEAFF	TGTGCCAGCAGGGTAGACAGGGCTTACCCTGAAGCTTTCTTT
NA	TRBV27	TRBJ1-4	NA	CASSLSPGQATNEKLFF	TGTGCCAGCAGTTTATCGCCCGGACAAGCAACTAATGAAAAACTGTTTTTT
NA	TRBV5-8	TRBJ2-1	TRBD1	CASSSQGASYNEQFF	TGTGCCAGCAGCTCCCAGGGGGCCTCCTACAATGAGCAGTTCTTC
NA	TRBV14	TRBJ1-2	TRBD1	CASSHRQGTSYGYTF	TGTGCCAGCAGCCATCGACAGGGTACAAGCTATGGCTACACCTTC
few	TRBV11-1	TRBJ2-7	TRBD1	CASSLTGTDEQYF	TGTGCCAGCAGCTTGACAGGGACCGACGAGCAGTACTTC
NA	TRBV10-3	TRBJ2-7	NA	CAISESDRGYEQYF	TGTGCCATCAGTGAGTCGGATAGGGGCTACGAGCAGTACTTC
NA	TRBV7-2	TRBJ2-7	TRBD1	CASSFDRDRSYEQYF	TGTGCCAGCAGTTTTGACCGGGACAGGTCCTACGAGCAGTACTTC
NA	TRBV6-5	TRBJ2-7	TRBD1	CASNNRGVLYEQYF	TGTGCCAGCAACAACAGGGGGGTTCTTTACGAGCAGTACTTC
NA	TRBV6-6	TRBJ1-3	NA	CASSYPGNTIYF	TGTGCCAGCAGTTACCCGGGAAACACCATATATTTT
NA	TRBV25-1	TRBJ2-7	TRBD1	CASSDPQTGGNEQYF	TGTGCCAGCAGTGACCCTCAGACAGGGGGAAACGAGCAGTACTTC
NA	TRBV19	TRBJ1-1	NA	CASSPWGDTEAFF	TGTGCCAGTAGTCCCTGGGGGGACACTGAAGCTTTCTTT
NA	TRBV10-2	TRBJ1-2	NA	CASTVTPSYGYTF	TGCGCCAGCACCGTCACACCATCCTATGGCTACACCTTC
NA	TRBV19	TRBJ2-5	TRBD1	CASSIVGTAKETQYF	TGTGCCAGTAGTATAGTAGGGACAGCAAAAGAGACCCAGTACTTC
once	TRBV6-1	TRBJ1-5	NA	CASNNKAGLGQPQHF	TGTGCCAGCAATAATAAGGCAGGACTGGGTCAGCCCCAGCATTTT
few	TRBV6-1	TRBJ1-1	NA	CASSDGRSPRDTEAFF	TGTGCCAGCAGTGATGGGAGGTCCCCAAGGGACACTGAAGCTTTCTTT
NA	TRBV4-1	TRBJ2-1	NA	CASSQYSTGYNEQFF	TGCGCCAGCAGCCAATATTCAACAGGGTACAATGAGCAGTTCTTC
NA	TRBV10-3	TRBJ2-1	TRBD1	CAISESGTGWNEQFF	TGTGCCATCAGTGAGTCGGGGACAGGATGGAATGAGCAGTTCTTC
NA	TRBV4-1	TRBJ1-4	TRBD1	CASSQPPGTGANEKLFF	TGCGCCAGCAGCCAACCTCCCGGGACAGGGGCTAATGAAAAACTGTTTTTT
few	TRBV10-2	TRBJ2-7	NA	CASSPGYEQYF	TGCGCCAGCTCTCCCGGCTACGAGCAGTACTTC
NA	TRBV5-1	TRBJ1-1	NA	CASSLALAGVNTEAFF	TGCGCCAGCAGCTTGGCCCTAGCAGGGGTGAACACTGAAGCTTTCTTT
NA	TRBV4-2	TRBJ2-6	NA	CASSQDLSGANVLTF	TGTGCCAGCAGCCAAGATCTTTCTGGGGCCAACGTCCTGACTTTC
many	TRBV5-1	TRBJ2-6	NA	CASSREGASGANVLTF	TGCGCCAGCAGCCGGGAGGGGGCGTCTGGGGCCAACGTCCTGACTTTC
NA	TRBV6-5	TRBJ1-2	TRBD1	CASGGTGFYGYTF	TGTGCCAGCGGCGGGACAGGCTTCTATGGCTACACCTTC
NA	TRBV18	TRBJ1-1	NA	CASSPQGGDTEAFF	TGTGCCAGCTCACCGCAGGGAGGGGACACTGAAGCTTTCTTT
NA	TRBV5-4	TRBJ1-2	TRBD1	CASSSTGGLGYTF	TGTGCCAGCAGCTCGACAGGGGGCCTAGGCTACACCTTC
NA	TRBV5-1	TRBJ2-5	TRBD1	CASSFDRGPETQYF	TGCGCCAGCAGTTTCGACAGGGGACCAGAGACCCAGTACTTC
once	TRBV18	TRBJ1-1	NA	CASSWAGENTEAFF	TGTGCCAGCTCATGGGCAGGGGAAAACACTGAAGCTTTCTTT
few	TRBV12-5	TRBJ1-2	NA	CASGLVRAGIPNYGYTF	TGTGCTAGTGGTTTGGTACGGGCGGGGATTCCTAACTATGGCTACACCTTC
NA	TRBV27	TRBJ1-4	TRBD1	CASSLGGYRGNEKLFF	TGTGCCAGCAGTTTAGGGGGATACAGGGGGAATGAAAAACTGTTTTTT
NA	TRBV28	TRBJ1-2	NA	CASSFDSFYGYPF	TGTGCCAGCAGCTTTGACTCCTTCTATGGCTACCCCTTC
once	TRBV19	TRBJ2-7	TRBD1	CASSATGQGSYEQYF	TGTGCCAGTAGCGCGACGGGACAGGGTTCCTACGAGCAGTACTTC
once	TRBV5-4	TRBJ2-3	TRBD2	CASSLGSSGGPGTQYF	TGTGCCAGCAGCTTGGGATCCAGCGGGGGGCCGGGTACGCAGTATTTT
NA	TRBV30	TRBJ1-6	NA	CAWGGTPDNSPLHF	TGTGCCTGGGGGGGGACGCCGGATAATTCACCCCTCCACTTT
NA	TRBV7-3	TRBJ1-1	NA	CASRPQPNTEAFF	TGTGCCAGCAGGCCACAGCCGAACACTGAAGCTTTCTTT
NA	TRBV28	TRBJ1-4	NA	CASTLGGDEKLFF	TGTGCCAGCACCCTTGGGGGGGATGAAAAACTGTTTTTT
NA	TRBV10-1	TRBJ1-2	NA	CASSAIQGRGYTF	TGCGCCAGCAGTGCTATACAGGGAAGAGGCTACACCTTC
NA	TRBV5-1	TRBJ1-2	TRBD1	CASSLGTGLDGYTF	TGCGCCAGCAGCTTGGGGACAGGGTTAGATGGCTACACCTTC
NA	TRBV5-5	TRBJ1-2	NA	CASSLEYGYTF	TGTGCCAGCAGCTTAGAGTATGGCTACACCTTC
NA	TRBV7-8	TRBJ2-1	TRBD1	CASSLPGQYNEQFF	TGTGCCAGCAGCTTACCGGGACAGTACAATGAGCAGTTCTTC
NA	TRBV18	TRBJ1-4	TRBD1	CASSPDRGGEKLFF	TGTGCCAGCTCACCGGACAGGGGAGGTGAAAAACTGTTTTTT
few	TRBV18	TRBJ1-3	TRBD1	CASSPGQGALGNTIYF	TGTGCCAGCTCACCGGGACAGGGGGCTCTCGGAAACACCATATATTTT
NA	TRBV10-3	TRBJ1-5	TRBD1	CAIRDDRDQPQHF	TGTGCCATCAGAGATGACAGGGACCAGCCCCAGCATTTT
NA	TRBV5-1	TRBJ2-1	TRBD2	CASSLFLAGGNEQFF	TGCGCCAGCAGCTTGTTTCTAGCGGGGGGCAATGAGCAGTTCTTC
NA	TRBV29-1	TRBJ1-2	NA	CSVGGGGGYPF	TGCAGCGTTGGAGGAGGTGGAGGCTACCCCTTC
NA	TRBV5-1	TRBJ2-2	TRBD1	CASSFDRGGNTGELFF	TGCGCCAGCAGCTTCGACAGGGGCGGGAACACCGGGGAGCTGTTTTTT
NA	TRBV28	TRBJ1-5	TRBD1	CASSLPGQGWNQPQHF	TGTGCCAGCAGCCTACCCGGACAGGGGTGGAATCAGCCCCAGCATTTT
NA	TRBV30	TRBJ2-7	NA	CAWSKPSYEQYF	TGTGCCTGGAGTAAGCCATCCTACGAGCAGTACTTC
NA	TRBV6-5	TRBJ2-7	NA	CASRKEVSYEQYF	TGTGCCAGCAGAAAAGAGGTTTCCTACGAGCAGTACTTC
NA	TRBV19	TRBJ2-1	TRBD1	CASSLTGGYNEQFF	TGTGCCAGTAGTCTTACAGGGGGCTACAATGAGCAGTTCTTC
NA	TRBV19	TRBJ2-7	NA	CASSMDSLEDSYF	TGTGCCAGTAGTATGGACAGTTTGGAGGATAGTTACTTC